This T cell receptor beta chain is drawn from a study of CD8 T cells in ankylosing spondylitis. This clonotype was detected ten times or more. MiXCR, run by TCRdb on the 5' RACE reads, gives a single entry per CDR3 protein. The data show approximately 240,000 distinct CDR3 sequences, roughly a quarter seen once. V lost 1 base, J lost 5 bases, and 4 bases stayed unmatched. The CDR3 is made up of 14 amino acids. Germline lookup yields CDR1 SQVTM and CDR2 ANQGSEA. This TCR was recovered from a male donor with ankylosing spondylitis or in good health (not recorded which). The specimen sequenced was blood, either unsorted or a sorted T cell fraction (not recorded which). This chain links TRBV29-1 with TRBJ1-2; 10 bases agree with TRBD1. CDR3 protein: CSVEGLGQGYGYTF. CDR3 in DNA: TGCAGCGTTGAAGGGTTGGGACAGGGGTATGGCTACACCTTC.